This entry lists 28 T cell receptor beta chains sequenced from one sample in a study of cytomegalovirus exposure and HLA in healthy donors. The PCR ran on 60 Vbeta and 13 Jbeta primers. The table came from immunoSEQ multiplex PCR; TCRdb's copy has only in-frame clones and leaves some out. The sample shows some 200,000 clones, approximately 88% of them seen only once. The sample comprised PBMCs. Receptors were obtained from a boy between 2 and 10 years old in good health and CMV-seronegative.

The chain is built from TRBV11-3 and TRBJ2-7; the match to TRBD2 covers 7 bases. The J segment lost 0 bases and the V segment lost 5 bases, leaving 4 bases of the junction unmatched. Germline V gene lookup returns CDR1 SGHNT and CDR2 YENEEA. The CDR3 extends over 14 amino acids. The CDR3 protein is CASSPKRGSYEQYF. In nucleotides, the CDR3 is TGTGCCAGCAGCCCAAAGCGGGGCTCCTACGAGCAGTACTTC.

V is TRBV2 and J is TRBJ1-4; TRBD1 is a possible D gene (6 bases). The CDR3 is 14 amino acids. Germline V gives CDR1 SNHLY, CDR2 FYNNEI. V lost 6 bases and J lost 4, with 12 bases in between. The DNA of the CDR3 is TGTGCCAGCAGCCAAGACAGGTTTAATGAAAAACTGTTTTTT. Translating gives CASSQDRFNEKLFF.

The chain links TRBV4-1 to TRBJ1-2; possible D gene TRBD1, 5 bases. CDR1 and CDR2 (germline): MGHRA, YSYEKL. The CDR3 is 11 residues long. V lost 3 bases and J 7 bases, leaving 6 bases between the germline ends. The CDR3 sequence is CASSQGGGYTF. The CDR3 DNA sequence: TGCGCCAGCAGCCAGGGGGGTGGCTACACCTTC.

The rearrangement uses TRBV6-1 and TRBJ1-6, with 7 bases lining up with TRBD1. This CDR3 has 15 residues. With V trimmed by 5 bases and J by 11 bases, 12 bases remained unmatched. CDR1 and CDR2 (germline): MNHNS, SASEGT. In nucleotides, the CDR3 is TGTGCCAGCAGTTCAGACGACAGGGAACTAACACCCCTCCACTTT. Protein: CASSSDDRELTPLHF.

Here the CDR3 DNA reads TGTGCCTCCTGGAGGCCATCTATGGGCACTGAAGCTTTCTTT. It is translated as CASWRPSMGTEAFF. This sequence joins TRBV5-8 and TRBJ1-1, with no clear D. Germline V gene lookup returns CDR1 SGHTS and CDR2 YDEGEE. V gave up 10 bases and J gave up 4 bases, with 20 bases separating them. The CDR3 covers 14 residues.

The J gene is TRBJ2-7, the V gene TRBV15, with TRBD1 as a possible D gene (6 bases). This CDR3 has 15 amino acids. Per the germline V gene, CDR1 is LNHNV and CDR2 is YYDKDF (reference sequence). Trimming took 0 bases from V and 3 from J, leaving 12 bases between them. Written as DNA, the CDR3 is TGTGCCACCAGCAGAGAGGGGGCAGGGGTCTACGAGCAGTACTTC. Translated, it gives CATSREGAGVYEQYF.

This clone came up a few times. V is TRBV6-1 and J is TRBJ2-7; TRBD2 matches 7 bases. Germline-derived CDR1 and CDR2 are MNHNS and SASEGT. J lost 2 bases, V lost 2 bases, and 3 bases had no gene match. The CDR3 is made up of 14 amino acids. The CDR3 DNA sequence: TGTGCCAGCAGTGAAACTAGCGTAGCCTACGAGCAGTACTTC. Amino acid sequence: CASSETSVAYEQYF.

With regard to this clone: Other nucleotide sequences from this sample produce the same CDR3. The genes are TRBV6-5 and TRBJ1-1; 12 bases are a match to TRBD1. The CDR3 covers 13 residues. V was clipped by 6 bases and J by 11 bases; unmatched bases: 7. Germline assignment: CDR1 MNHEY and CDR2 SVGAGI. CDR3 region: CASSRGQGAEAFF. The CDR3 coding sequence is TGTGCCAGCAGCAGGGGACAGGGGGCGGAGGCTTTCTTT.

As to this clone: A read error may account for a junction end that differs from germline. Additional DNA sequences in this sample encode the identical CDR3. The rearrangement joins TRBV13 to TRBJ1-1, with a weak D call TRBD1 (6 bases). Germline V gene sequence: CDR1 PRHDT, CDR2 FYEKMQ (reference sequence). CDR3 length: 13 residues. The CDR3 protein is CASSLGRDTEAFF. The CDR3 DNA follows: TGTGCCAGCAGCTTGGGCAGGGACACTGAGGCTTTCTTT.

CDR3 nucleotides: TGTGCCAGCAGCTTAGAGACAGGGCTGAGAGGAAACACCATATATTTT. Residues: CASSLETGLRGNTIYF. The chain joins TRBV11-2 to TRBJ1-3; the match to TRBD1 covers 7 bases. Germline trimming cut 0 bases from V and 4 bases from J; bases unmatched to any gene: 6. The CDR3 spans 16 residues. In germline, CDR1 is SGHAT, CDR2 FQNNGV. Combining the CDR3 with reference TRBV11-2 and TRBJ1-3 gives the whole variable domain EAGVAQSPRYKIIEKRQSVAFWCNPISGHATLYWYQQILGQGPKLLIQFQNNGVVDDSQLPKDRFSAERLKGVDSTLKIQPAKLEDSAVYLCASSLETGLRGNTIYFGEGSWLTVV.

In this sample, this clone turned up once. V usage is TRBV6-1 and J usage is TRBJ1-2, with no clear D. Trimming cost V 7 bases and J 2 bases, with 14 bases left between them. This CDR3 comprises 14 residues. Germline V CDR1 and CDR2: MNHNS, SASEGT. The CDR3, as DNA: TGTGCCAGCACCCCCCGGGGTATAAACTATGGCTACACCTTC. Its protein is CASTPRGINYGYTF.

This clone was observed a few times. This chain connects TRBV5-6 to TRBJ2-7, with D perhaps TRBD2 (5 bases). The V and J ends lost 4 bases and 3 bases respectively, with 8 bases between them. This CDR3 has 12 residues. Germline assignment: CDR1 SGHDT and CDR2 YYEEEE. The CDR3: CASSLRGYEQYF. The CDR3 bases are TGTGCCAGCAGCCTCCGGGGCTACGAGCAGTACTTC.

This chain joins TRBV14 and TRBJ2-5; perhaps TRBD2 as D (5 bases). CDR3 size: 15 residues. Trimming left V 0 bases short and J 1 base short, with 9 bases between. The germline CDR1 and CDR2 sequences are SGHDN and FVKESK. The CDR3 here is CASSQDQDFQETQYF. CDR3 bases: TGTGCCAGCAGCCAAGATCAGGACTTCCAAGAGACCCAGTACTTC.

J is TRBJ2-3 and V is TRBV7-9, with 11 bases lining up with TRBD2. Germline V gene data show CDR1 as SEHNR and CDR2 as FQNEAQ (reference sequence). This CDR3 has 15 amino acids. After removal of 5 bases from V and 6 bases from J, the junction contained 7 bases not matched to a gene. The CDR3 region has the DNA TGTGCCAGCAGCCCACTAGCGGGAGTGCTGGATACGCAGTATTTT. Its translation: CASSPLAGVLDTQYF.

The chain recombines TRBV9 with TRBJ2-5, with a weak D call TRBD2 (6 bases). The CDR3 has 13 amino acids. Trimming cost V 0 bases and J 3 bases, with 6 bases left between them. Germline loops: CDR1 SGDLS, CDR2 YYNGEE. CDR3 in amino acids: CASSVGGEETQYF. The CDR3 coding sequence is TGTGCCAGCAGCGTAGGGGGGGAAGAGACCCAGTACTTC. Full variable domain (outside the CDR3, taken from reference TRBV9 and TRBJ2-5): DSGVTQTPKHLITATGQRVTLRCSPRSGDLSVYWYQQSLDQGLQFLIQYYNGEERAKGNILERFSAQQFPDLHSELNLSSLELGDSALYFCASSVGGEETQYFGPGTRLLVL.

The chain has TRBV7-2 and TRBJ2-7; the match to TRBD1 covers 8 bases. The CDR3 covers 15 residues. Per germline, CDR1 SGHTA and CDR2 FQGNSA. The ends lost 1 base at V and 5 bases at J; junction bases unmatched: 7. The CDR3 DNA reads TGTGCCAGCAGCTTAGTGGGGACAGGCGGGCACGAGCAGTACTTC. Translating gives CASSLVGTGGHEQYF.

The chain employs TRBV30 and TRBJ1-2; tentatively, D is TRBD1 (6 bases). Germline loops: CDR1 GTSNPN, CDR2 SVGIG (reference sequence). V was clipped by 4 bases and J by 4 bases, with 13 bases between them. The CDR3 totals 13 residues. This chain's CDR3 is CAWTTGPSYGYTF. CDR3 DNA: TGTGCCTGGACTACAGGGCCCTCCTATGGCTACACCTTC.

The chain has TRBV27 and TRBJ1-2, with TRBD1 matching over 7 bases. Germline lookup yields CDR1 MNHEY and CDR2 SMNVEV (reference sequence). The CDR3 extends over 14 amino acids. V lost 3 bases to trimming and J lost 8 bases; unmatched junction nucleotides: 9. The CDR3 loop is CASSLQGGSAGYTF. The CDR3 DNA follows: TGTGCCAGCAGTTTGCAGGGGGGATCGGCCGGCTACACCTTC.

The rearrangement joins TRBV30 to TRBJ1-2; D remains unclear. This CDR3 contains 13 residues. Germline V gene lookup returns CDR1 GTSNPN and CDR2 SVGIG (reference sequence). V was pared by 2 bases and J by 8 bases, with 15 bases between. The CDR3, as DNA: TGTGCCTGGAGTATTATGGCAGGCGCGGGCTACACCTTC. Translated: CAWSIMAGAGYTF.

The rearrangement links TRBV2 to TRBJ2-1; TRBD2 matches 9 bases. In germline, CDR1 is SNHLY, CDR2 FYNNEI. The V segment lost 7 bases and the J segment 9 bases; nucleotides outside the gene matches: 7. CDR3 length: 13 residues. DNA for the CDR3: TGTGCCAGCAAGGGACTAGCTAGGGGTGAGCAGTTCTTC. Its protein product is CASKGLARGEQFF.

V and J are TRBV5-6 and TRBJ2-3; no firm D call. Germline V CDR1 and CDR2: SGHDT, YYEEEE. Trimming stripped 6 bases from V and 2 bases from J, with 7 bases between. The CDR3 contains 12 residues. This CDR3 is CASKFYTDTQYF. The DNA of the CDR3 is TGTGCCAGCAAATTCTACACAGATACGCAGTATTTT. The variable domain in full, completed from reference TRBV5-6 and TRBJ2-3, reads DAGVTQSPTHLIKTRGQQVTLRCSPKSGHDTVSWYQQALGQGPQFIFQYYEEEERQRGNFPDRFSGHQFPNYSSELNVNALLLGDSALYLCASKFYTDTQYFGPGTRLTVL.

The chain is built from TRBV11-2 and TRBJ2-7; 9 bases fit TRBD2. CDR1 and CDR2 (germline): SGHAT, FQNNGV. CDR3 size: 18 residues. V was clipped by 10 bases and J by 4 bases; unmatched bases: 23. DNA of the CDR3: TGTGCCACCACAATGACCGGGACTAGCACCACTAACTTATACGAGCAGTACTTC. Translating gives CATTMTGTSTTNLYEQYF.

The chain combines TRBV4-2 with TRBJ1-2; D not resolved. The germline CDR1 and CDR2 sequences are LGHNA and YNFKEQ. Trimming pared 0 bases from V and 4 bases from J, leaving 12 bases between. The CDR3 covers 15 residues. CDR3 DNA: TGTGCCAGCAGCCAAGATTGGGCAGGTCCCTATGGCTACACCTTC. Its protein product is CASSQDWAGPYGYTF.

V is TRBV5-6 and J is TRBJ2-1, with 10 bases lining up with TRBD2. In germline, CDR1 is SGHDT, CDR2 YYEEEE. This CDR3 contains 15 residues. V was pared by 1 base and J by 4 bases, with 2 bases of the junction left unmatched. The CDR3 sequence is CASSLTSGEYNEQFF. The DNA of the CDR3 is TGTGCCAGCAGCTTGACTAGCGGGGAATACAATGAGCAGTTCTTC.

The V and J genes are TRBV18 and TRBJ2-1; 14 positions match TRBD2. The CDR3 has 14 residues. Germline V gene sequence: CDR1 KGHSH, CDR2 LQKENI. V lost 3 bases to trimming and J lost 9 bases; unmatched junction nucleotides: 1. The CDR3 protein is CASSPGLAGAEQFF. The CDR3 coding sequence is TGTGCCAGCTCACCGGGACTAGCGGGAGCTGAGCAGTTCTTC.

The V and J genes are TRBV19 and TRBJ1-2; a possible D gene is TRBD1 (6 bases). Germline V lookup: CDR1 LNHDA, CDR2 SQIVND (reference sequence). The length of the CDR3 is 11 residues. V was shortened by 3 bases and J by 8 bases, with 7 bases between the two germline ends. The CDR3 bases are TGTGCCAGTAGTATCGGACAGGGCTACACCTTC. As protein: CASSIGQGYTF.

The CDR3 DNA reads as TGTGCCAGCAGTGCGGACTGGAGCTCCTACGAGCAGTACTTC. Its protein product is CASSADWSSYEQYF. This chain joins TRBV6-1 and TRBJ2-7; D perhaps matches TRBD2 (5 bases). Germline CDR1 is MNHNS and CDR2 is SASEGT. Trimming removed 4 bases at V and 0 bases at J, with 10 bases between. The CDR3 is 14 residues long.

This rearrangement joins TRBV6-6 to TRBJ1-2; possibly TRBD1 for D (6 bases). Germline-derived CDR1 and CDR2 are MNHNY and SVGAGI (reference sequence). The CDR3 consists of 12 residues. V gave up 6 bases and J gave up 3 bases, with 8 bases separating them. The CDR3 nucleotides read TGTGCCAGCAGGTCAGGGGACTATGGCTACACCTTC. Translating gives CASRSGDYGYTF.